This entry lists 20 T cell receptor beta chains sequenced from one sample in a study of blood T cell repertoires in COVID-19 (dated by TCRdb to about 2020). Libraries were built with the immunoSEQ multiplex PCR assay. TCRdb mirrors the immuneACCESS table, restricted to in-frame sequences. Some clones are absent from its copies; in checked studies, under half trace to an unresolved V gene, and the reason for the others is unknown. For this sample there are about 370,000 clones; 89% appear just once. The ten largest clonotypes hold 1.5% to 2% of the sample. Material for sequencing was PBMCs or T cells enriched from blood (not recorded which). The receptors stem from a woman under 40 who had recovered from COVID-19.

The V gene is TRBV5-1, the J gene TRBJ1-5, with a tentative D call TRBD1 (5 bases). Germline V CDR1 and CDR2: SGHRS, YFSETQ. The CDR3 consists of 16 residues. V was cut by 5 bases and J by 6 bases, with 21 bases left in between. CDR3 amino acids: CASRSRSRRDSQPQHF. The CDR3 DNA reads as TGCGCCAGCAGATCCCGTTCTCGCAGGGATAGTCAGCCCCAGCATTTT.

The CDR3 protein is CASRLFRTTSYEQYF. CDR3 nucleotides: TGTGCAAGTCGCTTATTCCGGACTACCTCCTACGAGCAGTACTTC. V usage is TRBV12-2 and J usage is TRBJ2-7; whether TRBD2, the table's D call, matches the DNA was not checked. TRBV12-2 is reported as a pseudogene. The CDR3 is 15 amino acids.

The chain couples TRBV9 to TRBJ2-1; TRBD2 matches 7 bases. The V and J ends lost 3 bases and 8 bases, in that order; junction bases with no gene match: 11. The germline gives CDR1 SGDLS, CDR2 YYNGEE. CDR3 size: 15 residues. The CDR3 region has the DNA TGTGCCAGCAGCGGGGGACTACCCCCTCTCGATGAGCAGTTCTTC. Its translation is CASSGGLPPLDEQFF. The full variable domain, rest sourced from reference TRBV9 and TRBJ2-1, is DSGVTQTPKHLITATGQRVTLRCSPRSGDLSVYWYQQSLDQGLQFLIQYYNGEERAKGNILERFSAQQFPDLHSELNLSSLELGDSALYFCASSGGLPPLDEQFFGPGTRLTVL.

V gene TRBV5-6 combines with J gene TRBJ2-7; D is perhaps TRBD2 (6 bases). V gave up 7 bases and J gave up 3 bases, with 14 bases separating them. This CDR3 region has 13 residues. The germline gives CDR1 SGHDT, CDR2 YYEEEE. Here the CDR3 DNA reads TGTGCCAGCGGAATGGGGGGATTCTACGAGCAGTACTTC. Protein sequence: CASGMGGFYEQYF.

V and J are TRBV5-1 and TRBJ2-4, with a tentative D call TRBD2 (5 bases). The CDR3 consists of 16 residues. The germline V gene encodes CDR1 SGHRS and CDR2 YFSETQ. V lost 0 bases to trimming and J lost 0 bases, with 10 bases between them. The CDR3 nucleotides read TGCGCCAGCAGCTTGGACAGCGGTCTAGCCAAAAACATTCAGTACTTC. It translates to CASSLDSGLAKNIQYF.

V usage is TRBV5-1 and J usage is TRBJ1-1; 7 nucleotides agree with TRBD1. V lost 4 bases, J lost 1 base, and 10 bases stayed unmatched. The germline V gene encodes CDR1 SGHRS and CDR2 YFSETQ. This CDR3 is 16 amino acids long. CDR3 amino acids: CASSITPGQRNTEAFF. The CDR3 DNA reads TGCGCCAGCAGCATCACCCCGGGACAGAGGAACACTGAAGCTTTCTTT. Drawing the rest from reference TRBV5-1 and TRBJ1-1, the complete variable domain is KAGVTQTPRYLIKTRGQQVTLSCSPISGHRSVSWYQQTPGQGLQFLFEYFSETQRNKGNFPGRFSGRQFSNSRSEMNVSTLELGDSALYLCASSITPGQRNTEAFFGQGTRLTVV.

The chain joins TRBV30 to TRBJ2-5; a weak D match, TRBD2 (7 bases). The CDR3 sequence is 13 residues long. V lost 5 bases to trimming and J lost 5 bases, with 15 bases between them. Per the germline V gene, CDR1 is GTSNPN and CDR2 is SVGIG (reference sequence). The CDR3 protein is CAWGRGGIETQYF. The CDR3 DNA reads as TGTGCCTGGGGGAGGGGGGGGATCGAGACCCAGTACTTC.

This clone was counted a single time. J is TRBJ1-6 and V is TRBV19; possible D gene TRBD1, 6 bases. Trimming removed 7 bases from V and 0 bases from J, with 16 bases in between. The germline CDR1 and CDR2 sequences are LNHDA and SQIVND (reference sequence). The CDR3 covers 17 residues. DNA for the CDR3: TGTGCCAGTACGGACAGATGGGTGAGCTCCTATAATTCACCCCTCCACTTT. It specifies CASTDRWVSSYNSPLHF.

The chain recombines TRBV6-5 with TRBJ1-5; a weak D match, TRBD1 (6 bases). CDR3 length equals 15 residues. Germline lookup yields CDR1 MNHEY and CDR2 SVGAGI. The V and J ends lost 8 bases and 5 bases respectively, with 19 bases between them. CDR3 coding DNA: TGTGCCAGCTCCGGCACGGCAGGGGAACATCAGCCCCAGCATTTT. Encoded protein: CASSGTAGEHQPQHF.

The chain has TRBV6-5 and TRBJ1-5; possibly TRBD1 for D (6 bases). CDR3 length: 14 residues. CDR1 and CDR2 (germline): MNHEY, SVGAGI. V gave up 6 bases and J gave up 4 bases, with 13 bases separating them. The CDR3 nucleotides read TGTGCCAGCAGGGGGGCATTCGTTAATCAGCCCCAGCATTTT. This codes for CASRGAFVNQPQHF.

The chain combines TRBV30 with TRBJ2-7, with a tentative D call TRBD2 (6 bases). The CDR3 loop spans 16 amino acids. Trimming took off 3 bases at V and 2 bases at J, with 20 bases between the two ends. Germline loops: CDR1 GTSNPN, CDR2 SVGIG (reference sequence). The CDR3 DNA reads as TGTGCCTGGAGAGGGGTCGGGGGATACACCCCCTACGAGCAGTACTTC. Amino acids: CAWRGVGGYTPYEQYF.

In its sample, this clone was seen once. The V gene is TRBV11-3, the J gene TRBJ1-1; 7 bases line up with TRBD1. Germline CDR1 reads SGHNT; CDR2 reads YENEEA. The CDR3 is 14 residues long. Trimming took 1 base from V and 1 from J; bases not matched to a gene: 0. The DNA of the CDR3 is TGTGCCAGCAGCTTAGCAGGGGGGAACACTGAAGCTTTCTTT. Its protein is CASSLAGGNTEAFF.

DNA of the CDR3: TGTGCCAGCAGTTTGACAGGCCGAAACACAGATACGCAGTATTTT. It encodes CASSLTGRNTDTQYF. The chain is built from TRBV27 and TRBJ2-3, with D maybe TRBD1 (6 bases). Germline V gene lookup returns CDR1 MNHEY and CDR2 SMNVEV (reference sequence). The CDR3 totals 15 residues. V was pared by 3 bases and J by 2 bases, with 12 bases between.

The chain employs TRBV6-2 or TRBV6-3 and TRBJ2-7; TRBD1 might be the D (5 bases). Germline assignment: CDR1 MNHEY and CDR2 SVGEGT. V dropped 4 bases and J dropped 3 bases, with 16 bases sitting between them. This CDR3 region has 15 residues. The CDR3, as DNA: TGTGCCAGCAGTTCGACAGCAGGCCTGCACTACGAGCAGTACTTC. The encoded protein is CASSSTAGLHYEQYF.

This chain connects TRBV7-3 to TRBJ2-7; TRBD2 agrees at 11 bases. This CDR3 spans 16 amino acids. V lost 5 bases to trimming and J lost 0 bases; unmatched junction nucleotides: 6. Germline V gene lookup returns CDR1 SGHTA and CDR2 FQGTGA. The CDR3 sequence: CASSVSSGGSSYEQYF. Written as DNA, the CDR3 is TGTGCCAGCAGCGTTTCTAGCGGGGGGTCCTCCTACGAGCAGTACTTC.

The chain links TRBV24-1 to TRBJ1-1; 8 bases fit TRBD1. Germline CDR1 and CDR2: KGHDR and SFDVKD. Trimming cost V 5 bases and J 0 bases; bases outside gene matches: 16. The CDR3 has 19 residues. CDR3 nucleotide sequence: TGTGCCACCAGTGGGGGCAGGGGGCTTCTCCGCGGGTTGAACACTGAAGCTTTCTTT. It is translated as CATSGGRGLLRGLNTEAFF.

CDR3 loop: CASSIRAGVGQIEQFF. The CDR3 nucleotides are TGTGCCAGCAGCATAAGAGCGGGCGTCGGACAAATTGAGCAGTTCTTC. The chain carries TRBV3-1 (or the pseudogene TRBV3-2) and TRBJ2-1; tentative D call: TRBD2 (6 bases). Germline V gives CDR1 LGHDT, CDR2 YNNKEL (reference sequence). CDR3 length equals 16 residues. V gave up 5 bases and J gave up 9 bases, with 23 bases separating them.

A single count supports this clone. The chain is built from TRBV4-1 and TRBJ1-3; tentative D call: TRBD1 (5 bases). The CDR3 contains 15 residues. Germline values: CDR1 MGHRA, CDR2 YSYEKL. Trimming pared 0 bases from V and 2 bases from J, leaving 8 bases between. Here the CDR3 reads CASSQEQGAGNTIYF. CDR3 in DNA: TGCGCCAGCAGCCAAGAACAAGGGGCTGGAAACACCATATATTTT.

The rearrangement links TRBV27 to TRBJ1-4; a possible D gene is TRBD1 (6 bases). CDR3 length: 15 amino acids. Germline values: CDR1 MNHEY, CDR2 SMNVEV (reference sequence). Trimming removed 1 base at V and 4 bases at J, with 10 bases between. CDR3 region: CASSLWGPGNEKLFF. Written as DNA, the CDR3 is TGTGCCAGCAGTTTATGGGGGCCCGGTAATGAAAAACTGTTTTTT.

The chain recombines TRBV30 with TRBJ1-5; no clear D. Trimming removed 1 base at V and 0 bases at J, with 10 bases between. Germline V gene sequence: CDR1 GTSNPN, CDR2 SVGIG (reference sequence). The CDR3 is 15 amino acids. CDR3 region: CAWSGGLSSNQPQHF. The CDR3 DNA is TGTGCCTGGAGTGGAGGGTTAAGTAGCAATCAGCCCCAGCATTTT.